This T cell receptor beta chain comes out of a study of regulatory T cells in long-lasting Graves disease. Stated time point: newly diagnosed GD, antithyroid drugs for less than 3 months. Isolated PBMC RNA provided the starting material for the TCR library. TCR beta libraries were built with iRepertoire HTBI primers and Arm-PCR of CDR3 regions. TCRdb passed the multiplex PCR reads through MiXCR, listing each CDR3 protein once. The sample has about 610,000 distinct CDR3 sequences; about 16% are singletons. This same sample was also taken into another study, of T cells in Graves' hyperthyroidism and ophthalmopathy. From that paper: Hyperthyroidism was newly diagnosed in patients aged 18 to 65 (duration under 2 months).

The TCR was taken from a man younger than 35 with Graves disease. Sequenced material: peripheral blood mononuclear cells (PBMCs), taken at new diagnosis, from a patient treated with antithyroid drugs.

Here the CDR3 DNA reads TGTGCCAGCAGCCCGGGGACAGGATTGGGTTGGCAGGAGTCCTACCTCGATGATGAGCAGTTCTTC. The encoded protein is CASSPGTGLGWQESYLDDEQFF. The gene calls are TRBV5-4 and TRBJ2-1, with 8 bases identical to TRBD1. This CDR3 is built from 22 residues. V trimming: 4 bases; J trimming: 8 bases; junction bases outside the gene matches: 32. The germline gives CDR1 SGHNT, CDR2 YYREEE (reference sequence).